This T cell receptor (beta chain) was profiled in a study of siplizumab effects on memory and regulatory T cells. General observations from the study: The alloreactive clones that mapped to unstimulated subsets made up only a minor fraction. It was not possible to assign a naive or memory phenotype to roughly 75-95% of proliferating CD4+ or CD8+ clones. Memory cells seemed less diverse than naive T cells, which seemed major alloresponse contributors. Treg-derived clones made up an average of about 73% of mappable alloreactive CD4+ clones with siplizumab and roughly 25% in controls.

Germline CDR1 is SGHTA and CDR2 is FQGTGA. The ends were cut back, 4 bases at V and 3 bases at J, with 16 bases in the middle. This CDR3 contains 15 residues. Clones were sequenced by immunoSEQ multiplex PCR, and TCRdb holds only the in-frame ones, with some missing. The table has 100,000 or so clones, under 95% seen once; the top ten hold less than 0.85%. In the case of this clone: Its antigen is not identified.

The specimen was Tregs sorted from blood. The chain has TRBV7-3 and TRBJ2-7; D assignment may be TRBD1 or TRBD2 (7 bases each). The sequence derives from a human donor in good health. This CDR3 is CASSSRPGGVYEQYF. The CDR3 DNA sequence: TGTGCCAGCAGCTCCCGCCCAGGGGGGGTCTACGAGCAGTACTTC.